A single sample gave rise to the 2 T cell receptor beta chains below, sequenced in a study of low-dose radiotherapy and immunotherapy resistance in tumors. Priming of first-strand cDNA relied on TRAV- and TRBV-specific primers (covering alpha and beta chains). With a constant-region primer and a V-primer adapter, TCRs were subjected to around 20 PCR cycles of amplification. Each CDR3 protein gets one entry after TCRdb re-called the reads with MiXCR. The sample has more than 10,000 distinct CDR3 sequences, over 55% seen once. These receptor sequences come from a human donor with advanced metastatic prostate, ovarian, gallbladder or colorectal cancer (not recorded which). This table probably holds off-target reads from a library built for another chain.

J is TRBJ1-5 and V is TRBV20-1; perhaps TRBD1 as D (5 bases). CDR3 length equals 15 residues. Germline V gene data show CDR1 as DFQATT and CDR2 as SNEGSKA (reference sequence). Trimming pared 5 bases from V and 4 bases from J, leaving 18 bases between. CDR3 coding DNA: TGCAGTGCTCTTGCGTGGCAGGGAGGAAATCAGCCCCAGCATTTT. This translates into CSALAWQGGNQPQHF.

The chain combines TRBV6-2 or TRBV6-3 with TRBJ2-4; 9 positions match TRBD1. Germline V gene data show CDR1 as MNHEY and CDR2 as SVGEGT. The CDR3 covers 15 residues. Losses at the gene ends were 7 bases for V and 1 base for J; bases not matched to a gene: 5. Written as DNA, the CDR3 is TGTGCCAGCACCCGGGACAGGGACGCCAAAAACATTCAGTACTTC. Its translation is CASTRDRDAKNIQYF.